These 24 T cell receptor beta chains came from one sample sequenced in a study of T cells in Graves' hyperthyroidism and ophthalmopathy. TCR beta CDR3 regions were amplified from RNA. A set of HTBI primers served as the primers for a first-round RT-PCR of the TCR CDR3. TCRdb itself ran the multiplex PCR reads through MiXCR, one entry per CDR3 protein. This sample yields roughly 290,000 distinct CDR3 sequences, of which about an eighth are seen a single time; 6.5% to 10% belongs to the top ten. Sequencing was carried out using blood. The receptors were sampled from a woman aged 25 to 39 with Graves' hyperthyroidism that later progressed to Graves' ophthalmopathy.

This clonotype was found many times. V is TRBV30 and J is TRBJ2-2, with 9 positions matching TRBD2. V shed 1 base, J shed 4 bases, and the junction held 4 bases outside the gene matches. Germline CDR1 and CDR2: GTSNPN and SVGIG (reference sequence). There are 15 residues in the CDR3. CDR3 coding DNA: TGTGCCTGGAGTGAATTAGCGGGAGCCACCGGGGAGCTGTTTTTT. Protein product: CAWSELAGATGELFF. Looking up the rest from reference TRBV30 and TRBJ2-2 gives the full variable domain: SQTIHQWPATLVQPVGSPLSLECTVEGTSNPNLYWYRQAAGRGLQLLFYSVGIGQISSEVPQNLSASRPQDRQFILSSKKLLLSDSGFYLCAWSELAGATGELFFGEGSRLTVL.

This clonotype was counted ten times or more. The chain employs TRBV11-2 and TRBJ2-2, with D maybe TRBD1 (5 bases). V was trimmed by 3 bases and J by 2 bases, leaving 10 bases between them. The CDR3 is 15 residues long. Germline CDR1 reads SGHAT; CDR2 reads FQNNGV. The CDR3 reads CASSLTAQNTGELFF. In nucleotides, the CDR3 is TGTGCCAGCAGCTTGACAGCTCAAAACACCGGGGAGCTGTTTTTT.

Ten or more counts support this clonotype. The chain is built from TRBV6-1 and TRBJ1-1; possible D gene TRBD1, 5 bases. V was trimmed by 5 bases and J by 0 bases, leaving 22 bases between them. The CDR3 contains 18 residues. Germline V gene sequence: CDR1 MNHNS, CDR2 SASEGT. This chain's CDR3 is CASSTGTDLAQMNTEAFF. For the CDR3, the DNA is TGTGCCAGCAGTACCGGGACCGACCTAGCGCAAATGAACACTGAAGCTTTCTTT.

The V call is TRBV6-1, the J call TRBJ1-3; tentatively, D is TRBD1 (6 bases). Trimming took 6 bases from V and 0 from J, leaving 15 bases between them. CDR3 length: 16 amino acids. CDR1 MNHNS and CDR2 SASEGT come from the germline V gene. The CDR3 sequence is CASSSRGASSGNTIYF. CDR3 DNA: TGTGCCAGCAGCTCGAGGGGGGCAAGCTCTGGAAACACCATATATTTT.

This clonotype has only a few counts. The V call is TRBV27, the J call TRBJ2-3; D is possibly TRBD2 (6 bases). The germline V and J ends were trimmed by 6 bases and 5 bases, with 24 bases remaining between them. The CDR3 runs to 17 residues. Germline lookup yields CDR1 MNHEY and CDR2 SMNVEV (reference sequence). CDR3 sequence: CASSLPATRDKRDTQYF. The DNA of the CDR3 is TGTGCCAGCAGCCTCCCCGCGACGCGGGATAAGAGAGATACGCAGTATTTT.

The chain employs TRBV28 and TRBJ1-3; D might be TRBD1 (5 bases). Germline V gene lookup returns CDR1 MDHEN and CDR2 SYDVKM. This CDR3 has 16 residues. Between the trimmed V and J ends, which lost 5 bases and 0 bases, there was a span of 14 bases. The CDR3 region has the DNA TGTGCCAGCAGTCCAGGGACGCGAAGCTCTGGAAACACCATATATTTT. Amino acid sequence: CASSPGTRSSGNTIYF.

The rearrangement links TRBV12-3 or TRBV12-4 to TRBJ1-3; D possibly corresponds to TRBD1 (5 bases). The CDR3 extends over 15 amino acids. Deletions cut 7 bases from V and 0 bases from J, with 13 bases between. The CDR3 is CASTHGGGSGNTIYF. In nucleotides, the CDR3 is TGTGCCAGCACTCATGGGGGGGGCTCTGGAAACACCATATATTTT.

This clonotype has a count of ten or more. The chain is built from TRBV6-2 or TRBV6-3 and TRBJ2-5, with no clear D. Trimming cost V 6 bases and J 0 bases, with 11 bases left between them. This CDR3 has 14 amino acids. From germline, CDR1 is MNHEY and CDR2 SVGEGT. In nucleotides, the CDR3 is TGTGCCAGCAGCCGGGTGGAAAACCAAGAGACCCAGTACTTC. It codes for CASSRVENQETQYF.

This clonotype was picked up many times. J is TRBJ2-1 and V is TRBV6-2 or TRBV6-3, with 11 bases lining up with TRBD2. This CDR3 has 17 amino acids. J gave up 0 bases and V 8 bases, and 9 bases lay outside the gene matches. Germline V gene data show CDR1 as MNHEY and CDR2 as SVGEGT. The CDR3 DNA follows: TGTGCCAGCCGAGGGACTAGCGGACTAAGCTCCTACAATGAGCAGTTCTTC. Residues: CASRGTSGLSSYNEQFF.

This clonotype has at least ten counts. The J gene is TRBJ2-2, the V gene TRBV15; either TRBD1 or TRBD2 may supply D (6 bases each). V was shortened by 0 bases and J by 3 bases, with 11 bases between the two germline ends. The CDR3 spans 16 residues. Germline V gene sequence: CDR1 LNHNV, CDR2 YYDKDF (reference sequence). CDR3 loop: CATSREGGTYTGELFF. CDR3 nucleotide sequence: TGTGCCACCAGCAGAGAAGGGGGGACGTACACCGGGGAGCTGTTTTTT.

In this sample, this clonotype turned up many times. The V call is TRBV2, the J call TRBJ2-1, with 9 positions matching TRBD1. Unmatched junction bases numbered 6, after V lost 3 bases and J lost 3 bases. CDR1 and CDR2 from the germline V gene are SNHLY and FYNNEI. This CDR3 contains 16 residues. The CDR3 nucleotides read TGTGCCAGCAGTGAGCATGGGGACAGGGTCTACAATGAGCAGTTCTTC. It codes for CASSEHGDRVYNEQFF.

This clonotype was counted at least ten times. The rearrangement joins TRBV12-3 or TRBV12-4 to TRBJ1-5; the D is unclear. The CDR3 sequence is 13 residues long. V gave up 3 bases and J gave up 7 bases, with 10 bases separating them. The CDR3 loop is CASSFSRAQPQHF. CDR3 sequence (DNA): TGTGCCAGCAGTTTCTCGCGAGCCCAGCCCCAGCATTTT.

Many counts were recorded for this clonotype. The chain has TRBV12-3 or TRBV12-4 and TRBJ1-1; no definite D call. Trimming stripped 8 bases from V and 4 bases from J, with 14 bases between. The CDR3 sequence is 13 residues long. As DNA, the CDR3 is TGTGCCAGCCGGCGTGCCGGCGGCACTGAAGCTTTCTTT. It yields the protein CASRRAGGTEAFF.

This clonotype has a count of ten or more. The CDR3 nucleotides read TGTGCCAGTCTCTTGGGGGGCAGCAATCAGCCCCAGCATTTT. This translates into CASLLGGSNQPQHF. The V gene is TRBV6-2 or TRBV6-3, the J gene TRBJ1-5, with D maybe TRBD1 (6 bases). The germline gives CDR1 MNHEY, CDR2 SVGEGT. The length of the CDR3 is 14 residues. V was shortened by 9 bases and J by 1 base, with 13 bases between the two germline ends.

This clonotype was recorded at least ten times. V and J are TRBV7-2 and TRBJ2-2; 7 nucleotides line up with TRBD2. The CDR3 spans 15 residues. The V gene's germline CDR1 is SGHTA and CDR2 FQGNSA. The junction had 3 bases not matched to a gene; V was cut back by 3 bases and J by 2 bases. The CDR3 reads CASSFLAVNTGELFF. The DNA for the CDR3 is TGTGCCAGCAGCTTCCTAGCGGTAAACACCGGGGAGCTGTTTTTT.

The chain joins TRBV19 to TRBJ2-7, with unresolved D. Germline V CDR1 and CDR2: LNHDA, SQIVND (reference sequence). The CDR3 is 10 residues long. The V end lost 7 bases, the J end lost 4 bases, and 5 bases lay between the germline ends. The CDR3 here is CASTPYEQYF. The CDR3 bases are TGTGCCAGTACCCCATACGAGCAGTACTTC.

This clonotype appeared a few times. As DNA, the CDR3 is TGTGCCAGCAGCGATCAGGGGACTGCCAAAAACATTCAGTACTTC. Protein product: CASSDQGTAKNIQYF. The V call is TRBV2, the J call TRBJ2-4; D may correspond to TRBD1 or TRBD2 (6 bases each). Trimming left V 6 bases short and J 1 base short, with 13 bases between. CDR3 length: 15 residues. Germline lookup yields CDR1 SNHLY and CDR2 FYNNEI. Filled out from reference TRBV2 and TRBJ2-4, the complete variable domain reads EPEVTQTPSHQVTQMGQEVILRCVPISNHLYFYWYRQILGQKVEFLVSFYNNEISEKSEIFDDQFSVERPDGSNFTLKIRSTKLEDSAMYFCASSDQGTAKNIQYFGAGTRLSVL.

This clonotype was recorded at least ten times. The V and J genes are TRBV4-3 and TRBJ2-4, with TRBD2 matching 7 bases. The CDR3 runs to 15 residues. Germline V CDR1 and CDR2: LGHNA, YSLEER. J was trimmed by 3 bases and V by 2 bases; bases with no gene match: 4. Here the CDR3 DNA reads TGCGCCAGCAGCCAACGCGGGAGTGGCAAAAACATTCAGTACTTC. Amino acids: CASSQRGSGKNIQYF.

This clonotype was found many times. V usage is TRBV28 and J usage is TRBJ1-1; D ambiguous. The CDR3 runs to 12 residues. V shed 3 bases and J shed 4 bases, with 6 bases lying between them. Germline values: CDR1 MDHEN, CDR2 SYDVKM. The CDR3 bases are TGTGCCAGCAGTTTCGAGAGCACTGAAGCTTTCTTT. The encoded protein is CASSFESTEAFF.

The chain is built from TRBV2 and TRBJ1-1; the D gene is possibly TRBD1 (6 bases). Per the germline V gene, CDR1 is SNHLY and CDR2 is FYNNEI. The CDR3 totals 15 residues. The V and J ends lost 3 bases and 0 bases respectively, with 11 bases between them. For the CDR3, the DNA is TGTGCCAGCAGTGATCCGGGACAACTGAACACTGAAGCTTTCTTT. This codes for CASSDPGQLNTEAFF. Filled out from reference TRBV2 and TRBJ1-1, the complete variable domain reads EPEVTQTPSHQVTQMGQEVILRCVPISNHLYFYWYRQILGQKVEFLVSFYNNEISEKSEIFDDQFSVERPDGSNFTLKIRSTKLEDSAMYFCASSDPGQLNTEAFFGQGTRLTVV.

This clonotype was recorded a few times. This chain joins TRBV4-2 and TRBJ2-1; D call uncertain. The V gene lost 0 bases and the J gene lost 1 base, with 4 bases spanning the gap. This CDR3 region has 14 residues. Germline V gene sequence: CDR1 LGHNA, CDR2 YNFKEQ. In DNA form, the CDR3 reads TGTGCCAGCAGCCAAGACGGTTCCTACAATGAGCAGTTCTTC. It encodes CASSQDGSYNEQFF.

CDR3 in DNA: TGCGCCAGCAGCTTGGAGGGGGGGTTCTCTGGAAACACCATATATTTT. Its protein is CASSLEGGFSGNTIYF. This chain joins TRBV5-1 and TRBJ1-3, with D tentatively TRBD1 (6 bases). Germline CDR1 and CDR2: SGHRS and YFSETQ. V shed 0 bases and J shed 0 bases, with 10 bases lying between them. The CDR3 consists of 16 residues. Drawing the rest from reference TRBV5-1 and TRBJ1-3, the complete variable domain is KAGVTQTPRYLIKTRGQQVTLSCSPISGHRSVSWYQQTPGQGLQFLFEYFSETQRNKGNFPGRFSGRQFSNSRSEMNVSTLELGDSALYLCASSLEGGFSGNTIYFGEGSWLTVV.

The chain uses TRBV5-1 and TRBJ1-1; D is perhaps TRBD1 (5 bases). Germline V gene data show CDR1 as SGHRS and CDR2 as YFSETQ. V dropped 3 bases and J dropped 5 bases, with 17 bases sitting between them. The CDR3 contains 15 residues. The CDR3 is CASSWATGARTEAFF. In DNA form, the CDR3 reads TGCGCCAGCAGCTGGGCGACCGGGGCCAGGACTGAAGCTTTCTTT.

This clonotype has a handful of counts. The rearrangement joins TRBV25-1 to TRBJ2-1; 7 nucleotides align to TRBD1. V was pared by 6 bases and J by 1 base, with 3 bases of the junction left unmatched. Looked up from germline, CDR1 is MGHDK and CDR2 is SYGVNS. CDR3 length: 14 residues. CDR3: CASRGTESYNEQFF. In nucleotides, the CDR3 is TGTGCCAGCAGAGGGACAGAGTCCTACAATGAGCAGTTCTTC.